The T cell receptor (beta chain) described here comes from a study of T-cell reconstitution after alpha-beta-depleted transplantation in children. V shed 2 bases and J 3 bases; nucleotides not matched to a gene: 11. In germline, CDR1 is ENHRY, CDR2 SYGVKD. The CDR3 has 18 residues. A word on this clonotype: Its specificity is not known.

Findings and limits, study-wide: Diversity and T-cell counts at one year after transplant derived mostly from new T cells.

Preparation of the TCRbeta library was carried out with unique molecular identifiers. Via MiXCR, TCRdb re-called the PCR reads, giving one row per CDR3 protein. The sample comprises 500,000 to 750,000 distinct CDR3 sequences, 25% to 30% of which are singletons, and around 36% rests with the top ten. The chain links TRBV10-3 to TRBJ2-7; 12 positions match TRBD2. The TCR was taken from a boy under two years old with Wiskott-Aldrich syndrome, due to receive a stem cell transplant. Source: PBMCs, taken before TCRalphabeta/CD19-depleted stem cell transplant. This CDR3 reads CAISETSGRRRGVYEQYF. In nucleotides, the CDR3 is TGTGCCATCAGTGAGACTAGCGGGAGGAGAAGGGGCGTCTACGAGCAGTACTTC.